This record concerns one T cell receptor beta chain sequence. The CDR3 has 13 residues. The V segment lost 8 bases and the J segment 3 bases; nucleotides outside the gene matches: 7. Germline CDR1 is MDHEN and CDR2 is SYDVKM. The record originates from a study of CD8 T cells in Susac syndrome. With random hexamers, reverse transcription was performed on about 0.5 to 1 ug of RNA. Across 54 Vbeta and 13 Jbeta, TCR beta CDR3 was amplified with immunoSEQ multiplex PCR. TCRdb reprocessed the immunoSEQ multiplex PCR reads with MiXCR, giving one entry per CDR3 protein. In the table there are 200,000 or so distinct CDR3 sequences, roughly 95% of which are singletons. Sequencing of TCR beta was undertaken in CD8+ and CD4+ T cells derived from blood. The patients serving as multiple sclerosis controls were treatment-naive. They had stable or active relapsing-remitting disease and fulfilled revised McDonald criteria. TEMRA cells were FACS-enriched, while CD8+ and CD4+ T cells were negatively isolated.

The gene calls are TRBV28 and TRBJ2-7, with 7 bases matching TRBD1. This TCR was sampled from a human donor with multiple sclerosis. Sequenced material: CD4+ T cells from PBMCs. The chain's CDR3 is CASSSGQSYEQYF. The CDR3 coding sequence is TGTGCCAGCTCATCGGGACAGAGCTACGAGCAGTACTTC.